This paragraph reports one T cell receptor beta chain. These data belong to a study of T cell repertoires in cytomegalovirus infection. Via MiXCR, TCRdb re-called the reads, giving one row per CDR3 protein. The table has 200,000 to 300,000 distinct CDR3 sequences, roughly 10% seen once. The receptor's source is a human donor in good health (CMV status not recorded). Some clones in this sample may be carry-over from other donors' samples. Sequenced material: PBMCs.

For the CDR3, the DNA is TGTGCCAGCAGCTTATTGACAGGAGGGAATCAGCCCCAGCATTTT. It yields the protein CASSLLTGGNQPQHF. The gene calls are TRBV7-9 and TRBJ1-5, with D perhaps TRBD1 (6 bases). Trimming took 2 bases from V and 4 from J, leaving 12 bases between them. From germline, CDR1 is SEHNR and CDR2 FQNEAQ (reference sequence). This CDR3 region has 15 residues.